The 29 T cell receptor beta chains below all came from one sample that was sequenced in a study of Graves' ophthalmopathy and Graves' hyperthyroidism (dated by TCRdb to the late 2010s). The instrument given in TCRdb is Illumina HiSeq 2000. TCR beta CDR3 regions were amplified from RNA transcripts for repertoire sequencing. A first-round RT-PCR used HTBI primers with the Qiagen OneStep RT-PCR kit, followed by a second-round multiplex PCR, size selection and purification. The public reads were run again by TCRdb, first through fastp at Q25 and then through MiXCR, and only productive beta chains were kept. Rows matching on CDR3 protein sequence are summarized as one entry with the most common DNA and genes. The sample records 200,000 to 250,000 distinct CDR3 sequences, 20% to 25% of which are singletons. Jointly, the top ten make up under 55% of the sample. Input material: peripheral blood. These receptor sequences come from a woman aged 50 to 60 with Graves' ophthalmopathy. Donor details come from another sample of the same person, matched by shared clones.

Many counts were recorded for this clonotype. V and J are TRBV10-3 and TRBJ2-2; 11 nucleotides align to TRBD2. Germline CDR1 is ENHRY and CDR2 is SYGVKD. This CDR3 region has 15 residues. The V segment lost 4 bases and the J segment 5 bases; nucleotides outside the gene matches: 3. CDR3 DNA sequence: TGTGCCATCAGTGGAGGGACTAGCGGAACCGGGGAGCTGTTTTTT. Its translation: CAISGGTSGTGELFF.

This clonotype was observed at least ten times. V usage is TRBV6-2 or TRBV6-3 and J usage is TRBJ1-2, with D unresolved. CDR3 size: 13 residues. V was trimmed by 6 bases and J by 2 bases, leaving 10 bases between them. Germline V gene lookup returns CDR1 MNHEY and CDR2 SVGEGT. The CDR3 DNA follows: TGTGCCAGCAGCTCGGGATCGAACTATGGCTACACCTTC. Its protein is CASSSGSNYGYTF.

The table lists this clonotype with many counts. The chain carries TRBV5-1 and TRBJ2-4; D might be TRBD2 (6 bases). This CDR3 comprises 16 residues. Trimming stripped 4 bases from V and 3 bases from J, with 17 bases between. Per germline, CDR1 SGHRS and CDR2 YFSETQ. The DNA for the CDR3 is TGCGCCAGCAGCCCGGGACTTTTTATGGGCAAAAACATTCAGTACTTC. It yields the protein CASSPGLFMGKNIQYF.

In DNA form, the CDR3 reads TGTGCCAGCAGTTCAGCTGTGGACTATGGCTACACCTTC. This codes for CASSSAVDYGYTF. The chain carries TRBV27 and TRBJ1-2; D not resolved. V lost 4 bases and J 3 bases, leaving 9 bases between the germline ends. The CDR3 spans 13 residues. The germline CDR1 and CDR2 sequences are MNHEY and SMNVEV (reference sequence).

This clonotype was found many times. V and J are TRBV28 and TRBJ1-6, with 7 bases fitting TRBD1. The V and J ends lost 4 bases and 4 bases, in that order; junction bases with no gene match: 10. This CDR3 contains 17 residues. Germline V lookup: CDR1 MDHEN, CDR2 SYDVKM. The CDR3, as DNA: TGTGCCAGCAGTTCGTATACATCGGGACAGTATAATTCACCCCTCCACTTT. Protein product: CASSSYTSGQYNSPLHF.

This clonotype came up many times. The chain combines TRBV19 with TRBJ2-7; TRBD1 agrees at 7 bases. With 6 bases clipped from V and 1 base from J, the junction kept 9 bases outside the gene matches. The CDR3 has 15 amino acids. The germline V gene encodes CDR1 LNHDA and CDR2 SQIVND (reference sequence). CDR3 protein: CASRIRDSGSYEQYF. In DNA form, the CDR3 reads TGTGCCAGTAGGATCCGGGACAGTGGTTCCTACGAGCAGTACTTC.

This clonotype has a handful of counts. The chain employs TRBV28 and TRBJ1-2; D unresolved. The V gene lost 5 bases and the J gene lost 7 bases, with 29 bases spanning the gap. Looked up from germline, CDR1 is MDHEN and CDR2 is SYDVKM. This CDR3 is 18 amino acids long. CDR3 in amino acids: CASSPPGLGGAGVGGYTF. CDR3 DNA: TGTGCCAGCAGTCCCCCTGGTCTTGGCGGAGCAGGTGTAGGTGGCTACACCTTC.

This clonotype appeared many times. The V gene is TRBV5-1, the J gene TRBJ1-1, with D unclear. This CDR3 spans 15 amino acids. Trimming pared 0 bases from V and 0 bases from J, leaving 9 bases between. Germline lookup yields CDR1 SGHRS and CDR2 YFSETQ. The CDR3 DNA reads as TGCGCCAGCAGCTTGGTGACGGGGATGAACACTGAAGCTTTCTTT. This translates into CASSLVTGMNTEAFF.

CDR3 sequence: CATSRDRAETQYF. Here the CDR3 DNA reads TGTGCCACCAGCCGTGACAGGGCCGAGACCCAGTACTTC. The chain couples TRBV15 to TRBJ2-5, with 7 bases that match TRBD1. CDR1 LNHNV and CDR2 YYDKDF come from the germline V gene (reference sequence). With 5 bases clipped from V and 5 bases from J, the junction kept 5 bases outside the gene matches. The CDR3 is 13 residues long.

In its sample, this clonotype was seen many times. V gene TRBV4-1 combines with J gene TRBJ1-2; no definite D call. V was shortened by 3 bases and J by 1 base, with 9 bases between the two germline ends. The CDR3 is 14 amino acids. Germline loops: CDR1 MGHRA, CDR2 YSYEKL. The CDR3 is CASSHPTDNYGYTF. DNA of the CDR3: TGCGCCAGCAGCCACCCGACTGATAACTATGGCTACACCTTC.

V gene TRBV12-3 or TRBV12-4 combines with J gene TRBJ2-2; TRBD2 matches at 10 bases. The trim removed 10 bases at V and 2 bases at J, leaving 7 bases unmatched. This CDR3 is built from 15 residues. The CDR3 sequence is CATLRTSGNTGELFF. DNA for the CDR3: TGTGCCACACTGAGGACTAGCGGCAACACCGGGGAGCTGTTTTTT.

CDR3 DNA sequence: TGTGCCAGCAGCTTAGAAGAGTGGTATGGCTACACCTTC. Its protein product is CASSLEEWYGYTF. The chain employs TRBV7-2 and TRBJ1-2; D is uncertain. The CDR3 is 13 amino acids. The germline gives CDR1 SGHTA, CDR2 FQGNSA. V lost 1 base and J lost 5, with 8 bases in between.

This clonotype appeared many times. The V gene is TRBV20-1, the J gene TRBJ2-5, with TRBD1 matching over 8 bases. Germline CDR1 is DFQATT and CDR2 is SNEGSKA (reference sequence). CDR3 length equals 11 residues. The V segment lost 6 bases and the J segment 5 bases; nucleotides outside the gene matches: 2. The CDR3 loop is CSADRGETQYF. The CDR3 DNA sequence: TGCAGTGCAGACAGGGGTGAGACCCAGTACTTC.

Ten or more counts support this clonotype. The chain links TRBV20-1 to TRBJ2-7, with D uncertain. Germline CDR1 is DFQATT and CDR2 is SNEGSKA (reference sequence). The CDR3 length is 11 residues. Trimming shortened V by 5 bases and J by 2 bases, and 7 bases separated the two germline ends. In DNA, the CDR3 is TGCAGTGCTTTACACACCTACGAGCAGTACTTC. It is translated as CSALHTYEQYF.

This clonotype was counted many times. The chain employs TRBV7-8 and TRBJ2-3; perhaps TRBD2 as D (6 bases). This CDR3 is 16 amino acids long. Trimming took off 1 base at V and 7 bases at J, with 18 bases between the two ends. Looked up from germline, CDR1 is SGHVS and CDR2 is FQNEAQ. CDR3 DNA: TGTGCCAGCAGCTTAGGGGTAGCCGGCGCGGGGAATACGCAGTATTTT. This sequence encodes CASSLGVAGAGNTQYF.

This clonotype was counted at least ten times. The CDR3 loop reads CSASEGGATSNYGYTF. The CDR3 DNA sequence: TGCAGTGCCTCCGAGGGGGGGGCCACTTCTAACTATGGCTACACCTTC. The rearrangement joins TRBV20-1 to TRBJ1-2; tentative D call: TRBD1 (6 bases). Germline CDR1 and CDR2: DFQATT and SNEGSKA (reference sequence). The CDR3 covers 16 residues. V lost 6 bases to trimming and J lost 0 bases, with 20 bases between them.

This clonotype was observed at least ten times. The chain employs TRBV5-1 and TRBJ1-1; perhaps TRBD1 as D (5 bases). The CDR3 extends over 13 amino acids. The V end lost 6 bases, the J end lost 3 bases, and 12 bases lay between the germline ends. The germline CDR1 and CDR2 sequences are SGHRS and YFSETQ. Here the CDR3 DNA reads TGCGCCAGCACCCGGGACCTGGACACTGAAGCTTTCTTT. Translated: CASTRDLDTEAFF.

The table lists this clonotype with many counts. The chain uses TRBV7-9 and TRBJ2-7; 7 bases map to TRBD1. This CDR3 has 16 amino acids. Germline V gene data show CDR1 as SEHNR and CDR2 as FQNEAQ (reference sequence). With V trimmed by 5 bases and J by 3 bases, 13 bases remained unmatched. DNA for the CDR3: TGTGCCAGCAGCCCAGCCCCCACAGGGGATTACTACGAGCAGTACTTC. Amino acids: CASSPAPTGDYYEQYF.

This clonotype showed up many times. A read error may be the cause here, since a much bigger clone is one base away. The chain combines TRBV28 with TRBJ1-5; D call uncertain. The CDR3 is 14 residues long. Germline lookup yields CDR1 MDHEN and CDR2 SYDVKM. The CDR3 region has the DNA TGTGCCAGCAGTTTACAGATTGGCAATCAGCTCCAGCATTTT. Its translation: CASSLQIGNQLQHF.

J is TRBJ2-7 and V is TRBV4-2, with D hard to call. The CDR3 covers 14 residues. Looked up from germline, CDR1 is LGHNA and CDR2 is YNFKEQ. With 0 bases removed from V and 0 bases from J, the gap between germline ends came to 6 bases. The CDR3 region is CASSQDDHSYEQYF. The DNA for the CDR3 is TGTGCCAGCAGCCAAGATGACCACTCCTACGAGCAGTACTTC.

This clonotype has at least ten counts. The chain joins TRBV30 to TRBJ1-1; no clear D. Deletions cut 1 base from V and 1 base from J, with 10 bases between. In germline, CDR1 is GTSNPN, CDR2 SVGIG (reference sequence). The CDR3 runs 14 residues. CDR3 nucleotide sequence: TGTGCCTGGAGTGGTCACCGGCAGAACACTGAAGCTTTCTTT. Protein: CAWSGHRQNTEAFF.

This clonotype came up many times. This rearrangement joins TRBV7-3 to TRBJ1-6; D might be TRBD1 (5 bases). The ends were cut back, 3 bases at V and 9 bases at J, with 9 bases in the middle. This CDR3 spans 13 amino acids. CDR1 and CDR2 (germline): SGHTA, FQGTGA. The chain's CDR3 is CASSFAGGSPLHF. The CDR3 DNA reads TGTGCCAGCAGCTTCGCCGGGGGTTCACCCCTCCACTTT.

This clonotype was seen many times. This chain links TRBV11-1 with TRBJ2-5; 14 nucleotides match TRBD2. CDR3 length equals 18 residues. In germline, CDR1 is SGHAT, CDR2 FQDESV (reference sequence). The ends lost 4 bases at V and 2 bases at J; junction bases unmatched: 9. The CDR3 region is CASSSGLAGGVRQETQYF. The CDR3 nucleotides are TGTGCCAGCAGCTCCGGACTAGCGGGAGGAGTGAGGCAAGAGACCCAGTACTTC.

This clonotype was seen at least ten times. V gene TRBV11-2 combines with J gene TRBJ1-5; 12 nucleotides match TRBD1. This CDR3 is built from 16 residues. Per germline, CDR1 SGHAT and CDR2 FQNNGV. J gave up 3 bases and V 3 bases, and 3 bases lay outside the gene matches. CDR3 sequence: CASSLGTGGNNQPQHF. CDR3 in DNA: TGTGCCAGCAGCTTGGGGACAGGGGGCAACAATCAGCCCCAGCATTTT.

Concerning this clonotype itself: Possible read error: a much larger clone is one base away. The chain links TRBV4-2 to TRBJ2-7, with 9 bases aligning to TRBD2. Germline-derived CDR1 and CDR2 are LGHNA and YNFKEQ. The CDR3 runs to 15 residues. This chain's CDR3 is CASIQDGSGRIEQYF. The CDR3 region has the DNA TGTGCCAGCATCCAAGATGGGAGCGGGAGGATCGAGCAGTACTTC.

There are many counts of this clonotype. The DNA for the CDR3 is TGTGCCTCGGGGCGGGTCTACGAGCAGTACTTC. Its translation is CASGRVYEQYF. V usage is TRBV25-1 and J usage is TRBJ2-7; either TRBD1 or TRBD2 may fit D (5 bases each). The CDR3 loop spans 11 amino acids. The V end lost 11 bases, the J end lost 3 bases, and 11 bases lay between the germline ends. Per the germline V gene, CDR1 is MGHDK and CDR2 is SYGVNS.

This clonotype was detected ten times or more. The CDR3 loop reads CASSAGQGSETQYF. The CDR3 nucleotides read TGTGCCAGCAGCGCCGGACAGGGGAGCGAGACCCAGTACTTC. V gene TRBV12-3 or TRBV12-4 combines with J gene TRBJ2-5; 9 positions agree with TRBD1. This CDR3 has 14 amino acids. V lost 6 bases, J lost 5 bases, and 7 bases stayed unmatched.

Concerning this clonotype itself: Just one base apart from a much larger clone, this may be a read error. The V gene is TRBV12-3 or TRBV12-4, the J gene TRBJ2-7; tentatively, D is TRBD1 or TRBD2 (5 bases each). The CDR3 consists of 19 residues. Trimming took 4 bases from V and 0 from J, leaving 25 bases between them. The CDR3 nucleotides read TGTGCCAGCAGTTCCATGACTGGCGGAGCGAGGGGTCGCTCCTACGAGCAGTACTTC. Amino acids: CASSSMTGGARGRSYEQYF.

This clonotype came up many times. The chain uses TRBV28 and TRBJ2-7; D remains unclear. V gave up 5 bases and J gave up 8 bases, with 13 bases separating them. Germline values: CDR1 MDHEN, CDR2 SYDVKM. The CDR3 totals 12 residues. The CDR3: CASSPLIEQQYF. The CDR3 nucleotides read TGTGCCAGCAGTCCCTTGATAGAACAGCAGTACTTC.